Listed here is a single T cell receptor beta chain. Its antigen is unknown. The sample is drawn from a study of cytomegalovirus exposure and HLA in healthy donors. Among the 100 to 150 subjects of the validation cohort, separate from the roughly 700-subject first cohort, were the donors. General study results and limits: A list of roughly 180 TCR beta chains associated with cytomegalovirus was given.

Germline assignment: CDR1 MNHNY and CDR2 SVGAGI (reference sequence). This CDR3 is built from 13 residues. V was pared by 6 bases and J by 6 bases, with 7 bases of the junction left unmatched. Assay used: immunoSEQ multiplex PCR; TCRdb lists only in-frame clones, some missing. The sample lists over 45,000 clones, about 88% seen once, with around 1% in the top ten. Input material: PBMCs. This TCR was recovered from a young man in good health and CMV-seronegative. This sequence joins TRBV6-6 and TRBJ2-7, with 8 bases aligning to TRBD1. Written as DNA, the CDR3 is TGTGCCAGCAGACGTCAGGGGGCGAGCGAGCAGTACTTC. The encoded protein is CASRRQGASEQYF.